The 12 T cell receptor beta chains below all came from one sample that was sequenced in a study of monozygotic twins with inflammatory bowel disease. No DNA is given; TCRdb re-called the 5' RACE reads and lists each CDR3 protein once. Its table lists fewer than 200,000 distinct CDR3 sequences. Sequencing input: blood. These receptors originate from a human donor with ulcerative colitis or Crohn's disease, or a healthy co-twin of an affected twin (not recorded which).

The V gene is TRBV28, the J gene TRBJ2-5; TCRdb returns TRBD1, unconfirmable since there is no DNA. This CDR3 is 15 amino acids long. Germline lookup yields CDR1 MDHEN and CDR2 SYDVKM. The CDR3 is CASSDRATPGETQYF.

The chain links TRBV7-3 to TRBJ2-5; TCRdb lists TRBD2, though no DNA is available to test this call. The CDR3 length is 18 residues. The germline V gene encodes CDR1 SGHTA and CDR2 FQGTGA. CDR3 sequence: CASSLTGGLAGALETQYF. The whole variable domain, remainder taken from reference TRBV7-3 and TRBJ2-5, is GAGVSQTPSNKVTEKGKYVELRCDPISGHTALYWYRQSLGQGPEFLIYFQGTGAADDSGLPNDRFFAVRPEGSVSTLKIQRTERGDSAVYLCASSLTGGLAGALETQYFGPGTRLLVL.

The genes are TRBV29-1 and TRBJ2-7; lacking DNA, the TRBD1 call made by TCRdb goes unchecked. The CDR3 has 13 residues. Looked up from germline, CDR1 is SQVTM and CDR2 is ANQGSEA. This CDR3 reads CSVGADPPYEQYF.

The chain is built from TRBV5-1 and TRBJ1-5; the D call of TRBD1 rests on TCRdb alone, since no DNA is present to check it. Germline V gene lookup returns CDR1 SGHRS and CDR2 YFSETQ. The CDR3 runs to 16 residues. CDR3 protein: CASSLEGTDSNQPQHF. Looking up the rest from reference TRBV5-1 and TRBJ1-5 gives the full variable domain: KAGVTQTPRYLIKTRGQQVTLSCSPISGHRSVSWYQQTPGQGLQFLFEYFSETQRNKGNFPGRFSGRQFSNSRSEMNVSTLELGDSALYLCASSLEGTDSNQPQHFGDGTRLSIL.

The rearrangement joins TRBV12-3 or TRBV12-4 to TRBJ2-5; without DNA, the TCRdb call of TRBD1 cannot be checked. The CDR3 is made up of 14 amino acids. The CDR3 sequence: CASSPPHGQETQYF.

V usage is TRBV20-1 and J usage is TRBJ2-2; TCRdb calls TRBD2, which cannot be checked without DNA. CDR1 is DFQATT and CDR2 is SNEGSKA in the germline V gene (reference sequence). The CDR3 totals 15 residues. The CDR3 loop reads CSARGGGLETGELFF.

This chain connects TRBV5-1 to TRBJ2-1; as DNA is missing, the TRBD2 call by TCRdb cannot be tested. The CDR3 totals 13 residues. CDR1 is SGHRS and CDR2 is YFSETQ in the germline V gene. The CDR3 sequence is CASSLGWRDEQFF.

The chain has TRBV24-1 and TRBJ2-1; TCRdb returns TRBD1, unconfirmable since there is no DNA. The CDR3 consists of 14 residues. Germline V gene sequence: CDR1 KGHDR, CDR2 SFDVKD. Here the CDR3 reads CATSDWTGNNEQFF.

The chain couples TRBV5-1 to TRBJ1-1; TCRdb names TRBD1, which stays unverified in the absence of DNA. CDR1 is SGHRS, CDR2 YFSETQ, per germline. The CDR3 has 15 residues. The CDR3 sequence is CASSPSGGLDTEAFF.

The V call is TRBV12-3 or TRBV12-4, the J call TRBJ1-2; TCRdb returns TRBD1, unconfirmable since there is no DNA. The CDR3 covers 17 residues. The CDR3: CASSFHTGTATNYGYTF.

This rearrangement joins TRBV5-5 to TRBJ1-3. This CDR3 comprises 17 residues. Germline lookup yields CDR1 SGHKS and CDR2 YYEKEE (reference sequence). CDR3 protein: CASSSTQGLGSGNTIYF.

The rearrangement uses TRBV5-1 and TRBJ2-1; without DNA, the TCRdb call of TRBD2 cannot be checked. Germline V lookup: CDR1 SGHRS, CDR2 YFSETQ. CDR3 length equals 16 residues. CDR3 protein: CASSPASGRSHNEQFF. Based on the CDR3 plus reference TRBV5-1 and TRBJ2-1, the full variable domain is KAGVTQTPRYLIKTRGQQVTLSCSPISGHRSVSWYQQTPGQGLQFLFEYFSETQRNKGNFPGRFSGRQFSNSRSEMNVSTLELGDSALYLCASSPASGRSHNEQFFGPGTRLTVL.